Below, one TCR beta chain is given with its context. Unrecorded immune exposure was likely among donors, who were nominally healthy when sampled. These data come from a study of cytomegalovirus exposure and HLA in healthy donors. In the PCR, 60 Vbeta and 13 Jbeta primers were used. The authors' processing: Around 80 million unique TCR beta chains, roughly 11 million of them shared, were counted by a later analysis. The protocol was immunoSEQ multiplex PCR, while the TCRdb copy is restricted to in-frame clones and leaves out a portion. D and trimming were read from the DNA, whereas the V and J calls and clone size are those reported in that table. The sample holds around 120,000 clones, over 70% seen once. The germline V and J ends were trimmed by 10 bases and 5 bases, with 14 bases remaining between them. The CDR3 is 12 residues long. Germline lookup yields CDR1 ENHRY and CDR2 SYGVKD.

This TCR was sampled from a woman aged 45-60 years in good health and CMV-seropositive. The chain employs TRBV10-3 and TRBJ2-5, with D maybe TRBD2 (6 bases). Sequencing input: PBMCs. DNA for the CDR3: TGTGCCACCGGGCGGAGGGATGAGACCCAGTACTTC. Its protein is CATGRRDETQYF.